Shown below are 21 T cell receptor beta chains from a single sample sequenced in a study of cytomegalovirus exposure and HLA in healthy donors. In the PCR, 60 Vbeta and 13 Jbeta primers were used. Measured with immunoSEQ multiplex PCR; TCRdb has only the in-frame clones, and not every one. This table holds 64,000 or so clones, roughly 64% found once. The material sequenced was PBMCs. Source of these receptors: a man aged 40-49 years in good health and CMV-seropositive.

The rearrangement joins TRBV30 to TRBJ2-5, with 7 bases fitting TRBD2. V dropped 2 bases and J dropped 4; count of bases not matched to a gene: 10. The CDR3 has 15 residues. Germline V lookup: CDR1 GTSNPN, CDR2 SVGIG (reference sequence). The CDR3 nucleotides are TGTGCCTGGAGTAGATCGTCGGGGAGGGGAGAGACCCAGTACTTC. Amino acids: CAWSRSSGRGETQYF.

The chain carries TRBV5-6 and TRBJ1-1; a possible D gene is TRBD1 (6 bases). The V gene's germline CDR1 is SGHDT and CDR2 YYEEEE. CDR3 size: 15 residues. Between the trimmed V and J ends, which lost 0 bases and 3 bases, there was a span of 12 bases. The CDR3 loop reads CASSLAGQLYTEAFF. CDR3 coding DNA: TGTGCCAGCAGCTTGGCCGGACAGCTTTACACTGAAGCTTTCTTT.

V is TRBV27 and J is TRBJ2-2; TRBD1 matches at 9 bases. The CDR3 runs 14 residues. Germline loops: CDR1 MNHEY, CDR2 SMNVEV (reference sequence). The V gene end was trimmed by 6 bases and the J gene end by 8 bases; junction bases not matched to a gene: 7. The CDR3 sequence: CASRRGTGLGELFF. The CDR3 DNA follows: TGTGCCAGCAGGCGCGGGACAGGGTTGGGGGAGCTGTTTTTT.

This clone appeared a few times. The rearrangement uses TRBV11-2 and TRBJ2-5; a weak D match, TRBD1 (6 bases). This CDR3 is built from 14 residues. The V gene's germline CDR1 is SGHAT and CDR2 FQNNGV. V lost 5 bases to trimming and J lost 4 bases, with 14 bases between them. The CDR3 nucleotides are TGTGCCAGCAGCCCGTCGGGGACATTAGAGACCCAGTACTTC. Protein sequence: CASSPSGTLETQYF.

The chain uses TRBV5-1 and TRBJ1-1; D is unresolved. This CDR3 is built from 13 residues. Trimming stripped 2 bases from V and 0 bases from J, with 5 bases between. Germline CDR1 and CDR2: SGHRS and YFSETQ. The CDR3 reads CASSFEVNTEAFF. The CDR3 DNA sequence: TGCGCCAGCAGCTTCGAGGTGAACACTGAAGCTTTCTTT.

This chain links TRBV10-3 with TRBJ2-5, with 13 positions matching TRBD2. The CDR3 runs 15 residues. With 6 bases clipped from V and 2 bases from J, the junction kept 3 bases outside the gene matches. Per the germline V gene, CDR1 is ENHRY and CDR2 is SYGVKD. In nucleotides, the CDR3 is TGTGCCATCAGGGGGACTAGCGGGGAGCAAGAGACCCAGTACTTC. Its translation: CAIRGTSGEQETQYF.

The CDR3 loop reads CAISDGLTNGANVLTF. As DNA, the CDR3 is TGTGCCATCAGTGACGGTCTGACTAATGGGGCCAACGTCCTGACTTTC. The V gene is TRBV10-3, the J gene TRBJ2-6; tentative D call: TRBD2 (5 bases). CDR3 size: 16 residues. The germline V gene encodes CDR1 ENHRY and CDR2 SYGVKD. Trimming removed 3 bases from V and 3 bases from J, with 12 bases in between.

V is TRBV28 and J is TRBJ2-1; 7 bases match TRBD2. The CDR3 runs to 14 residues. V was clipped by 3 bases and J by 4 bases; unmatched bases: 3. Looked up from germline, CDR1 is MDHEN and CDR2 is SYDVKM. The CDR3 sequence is CASSFGGEYNEQFF. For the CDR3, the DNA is TGTGCCAGCAGTTTTGGGGGGGAGTACAATGAGCAGTTCTTC.

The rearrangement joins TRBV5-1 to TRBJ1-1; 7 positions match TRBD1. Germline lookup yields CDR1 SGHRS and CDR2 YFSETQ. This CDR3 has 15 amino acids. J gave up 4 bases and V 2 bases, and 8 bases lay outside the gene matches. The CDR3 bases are TGCGCCAGCAGCTTCACGTCGACAGGGATCACTGAAGCTTTCTTT. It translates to CASSFTSTGITEAFF.

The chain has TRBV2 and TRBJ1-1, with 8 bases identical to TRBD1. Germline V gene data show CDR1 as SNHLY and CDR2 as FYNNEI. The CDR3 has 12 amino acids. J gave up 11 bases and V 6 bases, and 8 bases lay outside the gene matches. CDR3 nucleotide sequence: TGTGCCAGCAGCGGACAGGGCCTAGAGGCTTTCTTT. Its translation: CASSGQGLEAFF.

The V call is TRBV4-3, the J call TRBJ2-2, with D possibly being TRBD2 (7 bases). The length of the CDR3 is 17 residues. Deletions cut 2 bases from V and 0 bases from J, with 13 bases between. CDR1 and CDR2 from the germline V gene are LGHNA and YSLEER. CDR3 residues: CASSQRGGAANTGELFF. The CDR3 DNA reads TGCGCCAGCAGCCAAAGGGGGGGGGCAGCGAACACCGGGGAGCTGTTTTTT.

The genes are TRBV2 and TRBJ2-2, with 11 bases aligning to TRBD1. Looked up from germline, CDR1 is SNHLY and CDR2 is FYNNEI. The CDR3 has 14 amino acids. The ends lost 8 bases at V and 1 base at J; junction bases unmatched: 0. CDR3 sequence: CASGTGGNTGELFF. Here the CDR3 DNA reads TGTGCCAGCGGGACAGGGGGGAACACCGGGGAGCTGTTTTTT.

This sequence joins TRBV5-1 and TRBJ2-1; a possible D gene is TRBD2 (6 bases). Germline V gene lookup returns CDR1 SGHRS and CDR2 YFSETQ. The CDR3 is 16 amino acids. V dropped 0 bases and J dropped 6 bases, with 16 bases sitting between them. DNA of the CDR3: TGCGCCAGCAGCTTGGGTGCTAGCGCCTTACCCAATGAGCAGTTCTTC. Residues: CASSLGASALPNEQFF.

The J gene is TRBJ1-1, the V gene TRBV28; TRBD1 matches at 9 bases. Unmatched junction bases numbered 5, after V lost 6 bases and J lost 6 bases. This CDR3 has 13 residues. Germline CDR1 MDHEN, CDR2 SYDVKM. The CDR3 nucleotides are TGTGCCAGCAGCGCAGGGACAGGGTCTGAAGCTTTCTTT. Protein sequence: CASSAGTGSEAFF.

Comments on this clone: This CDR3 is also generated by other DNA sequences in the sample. The CDR3 sequence is CASSSPGQGHYEQYF. In nucleotides, the CDR3 is TGTGCCAGCAGTTCACCGGGACAGGGGCACTACGAGCAGTACTTC. The chain couples TRBV6-5 to TRBJ2-7; 10 nucleotides align to TRBD1. The CDR3 extends over 15 amino acids. The germline gives CDR1 MNHEY, CDR2 SVGAGI. V shed 4 bases and J 3 bases; nucleotides not matched to a gene: 6.

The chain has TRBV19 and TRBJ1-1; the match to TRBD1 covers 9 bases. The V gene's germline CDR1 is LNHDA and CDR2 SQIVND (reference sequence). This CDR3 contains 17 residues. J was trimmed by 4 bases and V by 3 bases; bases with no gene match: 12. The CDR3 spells CASSINRRGTGSTEAFF. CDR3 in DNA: TGTGCCAGTAGTATCAATCGTAGGGGGACAGGGAGCACTGAAGCTTTCTTT.

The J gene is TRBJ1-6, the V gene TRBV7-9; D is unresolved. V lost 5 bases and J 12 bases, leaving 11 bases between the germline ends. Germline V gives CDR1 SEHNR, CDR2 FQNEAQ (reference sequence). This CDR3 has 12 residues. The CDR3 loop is CASSQGLGPLHF. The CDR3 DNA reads TGTGCCAGCAGCCAAGGACTTGGACCCCTCCACTTT.

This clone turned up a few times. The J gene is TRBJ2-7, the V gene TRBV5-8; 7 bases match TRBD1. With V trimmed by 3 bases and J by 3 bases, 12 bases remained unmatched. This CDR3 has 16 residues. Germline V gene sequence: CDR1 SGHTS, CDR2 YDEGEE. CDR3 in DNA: TGTGCCAGCAGCTCTAGGACCCCGGACAGGAGCTACGAGCAGTACTTC. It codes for CASSSRTPDRSYEQYF.

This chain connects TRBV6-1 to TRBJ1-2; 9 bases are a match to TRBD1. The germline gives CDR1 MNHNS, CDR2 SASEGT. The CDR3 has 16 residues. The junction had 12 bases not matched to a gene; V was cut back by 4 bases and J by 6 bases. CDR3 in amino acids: CASSVFPTGGKDGYTF. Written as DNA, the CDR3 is TGTGCCAGCAGTGTCTTTCCGACAGGGGGTAAGGATGGCTACACCTTC.

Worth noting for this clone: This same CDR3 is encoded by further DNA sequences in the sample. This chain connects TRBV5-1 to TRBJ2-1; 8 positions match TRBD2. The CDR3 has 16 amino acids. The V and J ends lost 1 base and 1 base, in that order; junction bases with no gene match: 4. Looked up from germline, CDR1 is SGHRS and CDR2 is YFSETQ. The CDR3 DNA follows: TGCGCCAGCAGCTTGATTGGCGGGAGGTCCTACAATGAGCAGTTCTTC. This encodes CASSLIGGRSYNEQFF.

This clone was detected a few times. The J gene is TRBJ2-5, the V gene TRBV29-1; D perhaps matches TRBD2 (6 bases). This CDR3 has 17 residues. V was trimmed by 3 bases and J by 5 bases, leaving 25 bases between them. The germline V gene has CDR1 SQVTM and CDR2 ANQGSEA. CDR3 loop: CSVDMVGDSPFFETQYF. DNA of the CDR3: TGCAGCGTTGACATGGTGGGGGACTCCCCGTTTTTTGAGACCCAGTACTTC.